The rows below give T cell receptor beta chains drawn from one sample of a study of breast tumors, draining lymph nodes, adjacent tissues. One entry per CDR3 protein results from TCRdb running MiXCR on the multiplex PCR reads. Of under 70,000 distinct CDR3 sequences listed, about 40% are singletons. Sequenced input: breast tumor tissue. These receptor sequences come from a female donor with breast cancer. Some clones in this sample may be carry-over from other donors' samples. Each CDR3 is given with its conserved first and last residue. Fields, in order: V gene, CDR3 length, CDR3 protein.

V gene: TRBV24-1
CDR3 length: 18
CDR3 protein: CATSDYRAPSGSYNEQFF

V gene: TRBV6-5
CDR3 length: 12
CDR3 protein: CASRGPLEPQHF

V gene: TRBV7-6
CDR3 length: 15
CDR3 protein: CASSPGTSGIYEQYF

V gene: TRBV28
CDR3 length: 12
CDR3 protein: CASSLSGQPQHF

V gene: TRBV7-2
CDR3 length: 17
CDR3 protein: CASSLRRTGGNTGELFF

V gene: TRBV2
CDR3 length: 12
CDR3 protein: CASSISGNTIYF

V gene: TRBV20-1
CDR3 length: 14
CDR3 protein: CSARGDWPAYEQYF

V gene: TRBV7-3
CDR3 length: 16
CDR3 protein: CASSSRAGSSYNEQYF

V gene: TRBV2
CDR3 length: 11
CDR3 protein: CASRTGTYEHF

V gene: TRBV5-5
CDR3 length: 15
CDR3 protein: CASSANRAQSYEQYF

V gene: TRBV19
CDR3 length: 16
CDR3 protein: CASFGLDRPPGYGYTF

V gene: TRBV6-5
CDR3 length: 15
CDR3 protein: CASSSADRRLGGYTF

V gene: TRBV30
CDR3 length: 11
CDR3 protein: CAWSRSYEQYF

V gene: TRBV10-1
CDR3 length: 14
CDR3 protein: CASRSDKIADTQYF

V gene: TRBV13
CDR3 length: 13
CDR3 protein: CASRKGRNSPLHF

V gene: TRBV6-5
CDR3 length: 14
CDR3 protein: CASSYDREQYGYTF

V gene: TRBV30
CDR3 length: 13
CDR3 protein: CAWTGGNSYGYTF

V gene: TRBV12-3/TRBV12-4
CDR3 length: 12
CDR3 protein: CASTVGGVSLHF

V gene: TRBV5-1
CDR3 length: 16
CDR3 protein: CASSLSGRAYTGELFF

V gene: TRBV12-3/TRBV12-4
CDR3 length: 14
CDR3 protein: CASSSRVWYYGYTF

V gene: TRBV7-2
CDR3 length: 12
CDR3 protein: CASSAIDNEQYF

V gene: TRBV29-1
CDR3 length: 15
CDR3 protein: CSGKGGNGYTGELFF

V gene: TRBV15
CDR3 length: 16
CDR3 protein: CATSRRAALNTGELFF

V gene: TRBV12-3/TRBV12-4
CDR3 length: 15
CDR3 protein: CASSFVSGSTDTRYF

V gene: TRBV7-8
CDR3 length: 15
CDR3 protein: CASSLVRAGSFGQHF

V gene: TRBV12-3/TRBV12-4
CDR3 length: 15
CDR3 protein: CASSPDRHSNQPQHF

V gene: TRBV7-8
CDR3 length: 13
CDR3 protein: CASESVSNNEQFF

V gene: TRBV27
CDR3 length: 15
CDR3 protein: CASSSIRDSPGEQYF

V gene: TRBV6-5
CDR3 length: 15
CDR3 protein: CASGTSGRSTDTQYF

V gene: TRBV7-8
CDR3 length: 16
CDR3 protein: CASSLGMGATNYGYTF

V gene: TRBV20-1
CDR3 length: 16
CDR3 protein: CSASPGGSGSRNEQFF

V gene: TRBV29-1
CDR3 length: 11
CDR3 protein: CSGKGGNGYTF

V gene: TRBV4-1
CDR3 length: 13
CDR3 protein: CASSDIKNYGYTF

V gene: TRBV7-2
CDR3 length: 13
CDR3 protein: CASSPYRTDTQYF

V gene: TRBV2
CDR3 length: 13
CDR3 protein: CATERGGTDTQYF

V gene: TRBV12-5
CDR3 length: 18
CDR3 protein: CASGLGRGALSYTDTQYF

V gene: TRBV5-5
CDR3 length: 14
CDR3 protein: CASSLFGGSQPQHF

V gene: TRBV3-1
CDR3 length: 17
CDR3 protein: CASSSLDSYYPHGELFF

V gene: TRBV5-1
CDR3 length: 13
CDR3 protein: CASSLGAGNTIYF

V gene: TRBV6-6
CDR3 length: 12
CDR3 protein: CASSRAYYGYTF

V gene: TRBV20-1
CDR3 length: 14
CDR3 protein: CSAGGAGKGYGYTF

V gene: TRBV5-1
CDR3 length: 15
CDR3 protein: CASSEILQGGTEAFF

V gene: TRBV29-1
CDR3 length: 13
CDR3 protein: CSVGAASPYGYTF

V gene: TRBV6-5
CDR3 length: 14
CDR3 protein: CASNYGGGAETQYF

V gene: TRBV20-1
CDR3 length: 12
CDR3 protein: CSASGGANEQYF

V gene: TRBV6-6
CDR3 length: 16
CDR3 protein: CASSQRGPYKKETQYF

V gene: TRBV5-8
CDR3 length: 13
CDR3 protein: CASSRRQGTTPFF

V gene: TRBV20-1
CDR3 length: 12
CDR3 protein: CSAERPNYGYTF

V gene: TRBV11-2
CDR3 length: 13
CDR3 protein: CASSSGLTKAQYF

V gene: TRBV7-9
CDR3 length: 18
CDR3 protein: CASSPRGIFVGKSSSYTF